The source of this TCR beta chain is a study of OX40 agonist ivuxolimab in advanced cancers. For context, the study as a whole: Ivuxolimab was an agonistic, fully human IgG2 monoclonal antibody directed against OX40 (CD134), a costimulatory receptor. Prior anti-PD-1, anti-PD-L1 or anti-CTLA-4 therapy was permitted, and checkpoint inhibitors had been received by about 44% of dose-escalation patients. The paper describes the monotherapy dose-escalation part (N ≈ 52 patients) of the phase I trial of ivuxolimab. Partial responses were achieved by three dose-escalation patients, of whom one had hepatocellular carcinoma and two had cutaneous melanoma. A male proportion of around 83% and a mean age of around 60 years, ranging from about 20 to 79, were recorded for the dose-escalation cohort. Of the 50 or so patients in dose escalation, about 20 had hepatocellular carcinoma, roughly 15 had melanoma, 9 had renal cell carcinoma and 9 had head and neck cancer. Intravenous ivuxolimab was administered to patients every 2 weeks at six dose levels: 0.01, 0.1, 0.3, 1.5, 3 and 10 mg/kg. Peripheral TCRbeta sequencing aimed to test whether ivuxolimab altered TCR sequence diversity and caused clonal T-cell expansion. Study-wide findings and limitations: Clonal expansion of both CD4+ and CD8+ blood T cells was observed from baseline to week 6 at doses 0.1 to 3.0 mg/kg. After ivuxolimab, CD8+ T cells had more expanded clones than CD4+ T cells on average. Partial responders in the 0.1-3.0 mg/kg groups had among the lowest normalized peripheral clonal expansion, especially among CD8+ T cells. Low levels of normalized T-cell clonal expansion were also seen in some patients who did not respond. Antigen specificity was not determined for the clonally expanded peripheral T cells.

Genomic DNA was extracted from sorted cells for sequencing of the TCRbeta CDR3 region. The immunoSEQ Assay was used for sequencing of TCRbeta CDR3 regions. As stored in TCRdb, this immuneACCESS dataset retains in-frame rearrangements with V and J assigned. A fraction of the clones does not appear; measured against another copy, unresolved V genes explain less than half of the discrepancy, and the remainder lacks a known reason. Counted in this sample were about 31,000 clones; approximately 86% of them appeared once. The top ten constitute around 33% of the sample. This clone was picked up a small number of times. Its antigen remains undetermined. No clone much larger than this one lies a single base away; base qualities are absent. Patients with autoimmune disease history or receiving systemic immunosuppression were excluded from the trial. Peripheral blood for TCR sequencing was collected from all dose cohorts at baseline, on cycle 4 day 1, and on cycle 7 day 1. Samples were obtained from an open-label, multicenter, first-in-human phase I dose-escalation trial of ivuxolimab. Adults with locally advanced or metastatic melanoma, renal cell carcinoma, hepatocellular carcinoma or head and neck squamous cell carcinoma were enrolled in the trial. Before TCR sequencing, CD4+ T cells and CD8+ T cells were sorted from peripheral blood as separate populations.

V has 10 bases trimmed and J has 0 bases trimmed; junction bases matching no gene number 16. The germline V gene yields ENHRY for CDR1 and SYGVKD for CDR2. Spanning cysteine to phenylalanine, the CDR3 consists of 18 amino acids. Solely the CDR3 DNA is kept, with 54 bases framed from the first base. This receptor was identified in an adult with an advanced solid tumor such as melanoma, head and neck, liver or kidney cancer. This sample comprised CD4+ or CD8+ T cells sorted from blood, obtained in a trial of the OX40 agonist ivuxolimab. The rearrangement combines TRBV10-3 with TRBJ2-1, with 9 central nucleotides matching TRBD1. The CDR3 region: CATNHPGQGPNSYNEQFF. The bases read TGTGCCACAAATCATCCGGGACAGGGTCCCAACTCCTACAATGAGCAGTTCTTC.